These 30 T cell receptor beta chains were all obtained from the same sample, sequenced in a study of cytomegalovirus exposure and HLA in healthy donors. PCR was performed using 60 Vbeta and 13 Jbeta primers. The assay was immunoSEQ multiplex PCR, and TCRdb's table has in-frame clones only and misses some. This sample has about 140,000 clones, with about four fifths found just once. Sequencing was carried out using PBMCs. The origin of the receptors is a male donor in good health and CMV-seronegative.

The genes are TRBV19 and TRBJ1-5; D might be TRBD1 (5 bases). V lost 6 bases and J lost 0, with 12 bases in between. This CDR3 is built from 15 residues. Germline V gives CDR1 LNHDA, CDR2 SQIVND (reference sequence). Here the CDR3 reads CASRARTNSNQPQHF. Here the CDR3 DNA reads TGTGCCAGTAGGGCCCGGACAAATAGCAATCAGCCCCAGCATTTT.

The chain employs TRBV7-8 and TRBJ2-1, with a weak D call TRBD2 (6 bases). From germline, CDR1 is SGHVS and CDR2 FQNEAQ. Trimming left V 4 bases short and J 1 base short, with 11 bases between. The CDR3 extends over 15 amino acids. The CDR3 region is CASSSTGSSYNEQFF. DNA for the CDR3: TGTGCCAGCAGCTCTACCGGGAGTTCCTACAATGAGCAGTTCTTC.

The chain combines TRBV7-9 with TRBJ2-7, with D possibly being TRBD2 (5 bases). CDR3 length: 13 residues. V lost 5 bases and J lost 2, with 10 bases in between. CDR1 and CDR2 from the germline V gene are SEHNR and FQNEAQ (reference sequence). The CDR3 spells CASSPPGTYEQYF. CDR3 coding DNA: TGTGCCAGCAGCCCCCCGGGGACCTACGAGCAGTACTTC.

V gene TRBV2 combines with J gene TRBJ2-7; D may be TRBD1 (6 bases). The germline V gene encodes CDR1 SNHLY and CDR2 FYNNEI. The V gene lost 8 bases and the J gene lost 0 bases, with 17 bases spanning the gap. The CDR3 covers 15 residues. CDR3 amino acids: CASEPTRDNSYEQYF. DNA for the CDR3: TGTGCCAGCGAACCGACCCGGGACAACTCCTACGAGCAGTACTTC.

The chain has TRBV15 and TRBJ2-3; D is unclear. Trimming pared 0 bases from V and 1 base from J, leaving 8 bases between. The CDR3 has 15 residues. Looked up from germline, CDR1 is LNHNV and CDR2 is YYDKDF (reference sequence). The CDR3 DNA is TGTGCCACCAGCAGAGAGGTCCCGGGCACAGATACGCAGTATTTT. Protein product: CATSREVPGTDTQYF.

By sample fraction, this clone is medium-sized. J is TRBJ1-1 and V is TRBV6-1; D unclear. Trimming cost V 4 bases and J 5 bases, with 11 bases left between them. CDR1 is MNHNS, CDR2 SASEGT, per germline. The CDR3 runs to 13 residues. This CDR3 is CASSVSAETEAFF. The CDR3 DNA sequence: TGTGCCAGCAGTGTTTCCGCGGAGACTGAAGCTTTCTTT.

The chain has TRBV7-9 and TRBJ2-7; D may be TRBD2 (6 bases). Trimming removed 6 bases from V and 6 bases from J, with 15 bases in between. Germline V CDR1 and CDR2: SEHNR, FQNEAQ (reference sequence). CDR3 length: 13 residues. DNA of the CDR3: TGTGCCAGCAGTTTTACAATCGGGGGCGAGCAGTACTTC. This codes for CASSFTIGGEQYF.

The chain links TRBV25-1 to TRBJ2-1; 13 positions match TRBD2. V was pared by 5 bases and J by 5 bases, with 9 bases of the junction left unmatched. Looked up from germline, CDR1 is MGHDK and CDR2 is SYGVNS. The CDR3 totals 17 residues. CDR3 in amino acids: CASSPGTSGMRNNEQFF. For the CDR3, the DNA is TGTGCCAGCAGTCCCGGGACTAGCGGGATGAGGAACAATGAGCAGTTCTTC.

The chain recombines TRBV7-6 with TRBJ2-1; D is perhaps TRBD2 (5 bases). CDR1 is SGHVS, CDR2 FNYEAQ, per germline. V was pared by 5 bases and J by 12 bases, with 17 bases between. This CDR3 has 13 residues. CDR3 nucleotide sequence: TGTGCCAGCAGCAACATCCTAGCCGCGGGGCAGTTCTTC. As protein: CASSNILAAGQFF.

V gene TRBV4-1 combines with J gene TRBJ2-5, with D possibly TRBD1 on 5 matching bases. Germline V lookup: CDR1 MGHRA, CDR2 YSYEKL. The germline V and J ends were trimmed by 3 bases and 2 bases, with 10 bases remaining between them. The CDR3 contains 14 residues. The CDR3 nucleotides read TGCGCCAGCAGCCAGAGACAGTCACAAGAGACCCAGTACTTC. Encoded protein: CASSQRQSQETQYF.

The CDR3 coding sequence is TGCGCCAGCAGCGCGGGGGTCATTGACGAGGGTCAGCCCCAGCATTTT. Translated: CASSAGVIDEGQPQHF. The V and J genes are TRBV5-1 and TRBJ1-5, with TRBD1 as a possible D gene (5 bases). Germline V gene sequence: CDR1 SGHRS, CDR2 YFSETQ. The CDR3 covers 16 residues. Between the trimmed V and J ends, which lost 4 bases and 6 bases, there was a span of 20 bases.

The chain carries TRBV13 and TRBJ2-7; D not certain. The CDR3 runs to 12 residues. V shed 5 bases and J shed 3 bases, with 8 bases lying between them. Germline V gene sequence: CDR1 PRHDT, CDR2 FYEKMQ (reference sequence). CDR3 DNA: TGTGCCAGCAGCGCGTCTCTCTACGAGCAGTACTTC. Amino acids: CASSASLYEQYF.

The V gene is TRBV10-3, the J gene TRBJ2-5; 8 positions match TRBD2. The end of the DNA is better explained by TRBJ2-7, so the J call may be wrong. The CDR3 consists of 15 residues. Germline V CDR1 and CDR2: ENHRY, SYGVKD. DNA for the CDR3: TGTGCCATCAAAGATCCGGCTAGCGGGTACTACGAGCAGTACTTC. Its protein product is CAIKDPASGYYEQYF.

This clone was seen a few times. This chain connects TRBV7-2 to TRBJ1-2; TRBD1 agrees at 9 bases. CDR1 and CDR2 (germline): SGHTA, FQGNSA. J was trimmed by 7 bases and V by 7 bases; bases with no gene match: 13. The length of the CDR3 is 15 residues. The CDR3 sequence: CASTPWVVTGGGYTF. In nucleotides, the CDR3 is TGTGCCAGCACCCCCTGGGTCGTGACAGGGGGTGGCTACACCTTC.

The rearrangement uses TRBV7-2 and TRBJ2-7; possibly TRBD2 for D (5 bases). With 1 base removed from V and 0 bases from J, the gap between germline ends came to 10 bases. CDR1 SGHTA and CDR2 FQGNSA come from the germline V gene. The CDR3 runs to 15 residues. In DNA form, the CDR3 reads TGTGCCAGCAGCTTAGGTAGCGCCGTCTCCTACGAGCAGTACTTC. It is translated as CASSLGSAVSYEQYF. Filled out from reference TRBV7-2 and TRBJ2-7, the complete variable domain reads GAGVSQSPSNKVTEKGKDVELRCDPISGHTALYWYRQSLGQGLEFLIYFQGNSAPDKSGLPSDRFSAERTGGSVSTLTIQRTQQEDSAVYLCASSLGSAVSYEQYFGPGTRLTVT.

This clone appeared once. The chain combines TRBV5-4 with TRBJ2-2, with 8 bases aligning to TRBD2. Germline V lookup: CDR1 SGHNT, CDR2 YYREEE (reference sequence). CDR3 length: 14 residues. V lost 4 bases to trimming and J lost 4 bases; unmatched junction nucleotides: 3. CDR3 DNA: TGTGCCAGCAGCCCCCGGGGGGGCACCGGGGAGCTGTTTTTT. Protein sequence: CASSPRGGTGELFF.

The CDR3 DNA is TGTGCCAGCAGTCTCTCGGGGGGCGGGTATGGCTACACCTTC. This gives the protein CASSLSGGGYGYTF. The chain joins TRBV27 to TRBJ1-2, with a possible D match to TRBD1 (6 bases). This CDR3 contains 14 residues. The V gene's germline CDR1 is MNHEY and CDR2 SMNVEV (reference sequence). Trimming removed 5 bases from V and 5 bases from J, with 15 bases in between.

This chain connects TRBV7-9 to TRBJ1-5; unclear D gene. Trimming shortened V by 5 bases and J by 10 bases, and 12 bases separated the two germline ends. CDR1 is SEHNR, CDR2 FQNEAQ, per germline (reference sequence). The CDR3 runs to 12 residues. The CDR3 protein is CASSAGSRPQHF. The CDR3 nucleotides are TGTGCCAGCAGCGCAGGTTCACGCCCCCAGCATTTT.

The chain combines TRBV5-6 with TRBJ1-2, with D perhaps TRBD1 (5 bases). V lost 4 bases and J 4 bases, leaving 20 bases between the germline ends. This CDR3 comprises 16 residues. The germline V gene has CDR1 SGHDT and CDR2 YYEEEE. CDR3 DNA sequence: TGTGCCAGCAGCCCGAGCTCGGGACTCAGAACCTATGGCTACACCTTC. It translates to CASSPSSGLRTYGYTF.

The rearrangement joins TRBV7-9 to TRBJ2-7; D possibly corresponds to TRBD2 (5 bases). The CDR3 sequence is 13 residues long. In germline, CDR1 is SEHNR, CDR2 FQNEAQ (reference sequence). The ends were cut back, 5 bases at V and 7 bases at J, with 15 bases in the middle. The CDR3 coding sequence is TGTGCCAGCAGCCTGGACTCTCGGCGGGAGCAGTACTTC. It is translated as CASSLDSRREQYF.

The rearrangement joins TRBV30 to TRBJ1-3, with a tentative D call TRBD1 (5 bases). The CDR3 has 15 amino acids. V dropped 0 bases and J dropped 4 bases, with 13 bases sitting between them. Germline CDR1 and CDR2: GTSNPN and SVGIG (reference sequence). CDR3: CAWSVGGVRGNTIYF. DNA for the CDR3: TGTGCCTGGAGTGTCGGGGGGGTCAGGGGAAACACCATATATTTT.

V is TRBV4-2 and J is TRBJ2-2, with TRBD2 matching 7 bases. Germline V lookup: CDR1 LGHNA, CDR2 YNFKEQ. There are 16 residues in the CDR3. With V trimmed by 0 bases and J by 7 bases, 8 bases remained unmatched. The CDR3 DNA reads TGTGCCAGCAGCCAAGAATGGGGGAGCGGGATCGGGGAGCTGTTTTTT. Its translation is CASSQEWGSGIGELFF.

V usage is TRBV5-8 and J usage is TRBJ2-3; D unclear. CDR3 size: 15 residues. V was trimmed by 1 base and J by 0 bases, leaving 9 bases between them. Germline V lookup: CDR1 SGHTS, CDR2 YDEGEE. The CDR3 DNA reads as TGTGCCAGCAGCTTGACAGAGTCTAGCACAGATACGCAGTATTTT. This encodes CASSLTESSTDTQYF.

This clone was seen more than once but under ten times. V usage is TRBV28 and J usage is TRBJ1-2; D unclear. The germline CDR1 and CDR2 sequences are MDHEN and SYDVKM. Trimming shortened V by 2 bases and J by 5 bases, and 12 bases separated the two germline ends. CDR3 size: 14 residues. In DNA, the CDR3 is TGTGCCAGCAGTTTAACCGGGGTTGGTTATGGCTACACCTTC. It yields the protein CASSLTGVGYGYTF.

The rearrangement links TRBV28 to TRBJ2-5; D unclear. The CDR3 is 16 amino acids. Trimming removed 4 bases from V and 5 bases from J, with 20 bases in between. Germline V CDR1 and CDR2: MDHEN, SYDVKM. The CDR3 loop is CASSSPYAELRETQYF. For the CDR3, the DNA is TGTGCCAGCAGTTCGCCCTATGCGGAGCTTAGGGAGACCCAGTACTTC.

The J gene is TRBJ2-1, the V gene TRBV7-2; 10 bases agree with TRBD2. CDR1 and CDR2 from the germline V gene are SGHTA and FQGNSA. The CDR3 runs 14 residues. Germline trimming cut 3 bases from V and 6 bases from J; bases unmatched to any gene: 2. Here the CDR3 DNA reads TGTGCCAGCAGCTTCAGCGGGAGGGCCAATGAGCAGTTCTTC. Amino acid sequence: CASSFSGRANEQFF.

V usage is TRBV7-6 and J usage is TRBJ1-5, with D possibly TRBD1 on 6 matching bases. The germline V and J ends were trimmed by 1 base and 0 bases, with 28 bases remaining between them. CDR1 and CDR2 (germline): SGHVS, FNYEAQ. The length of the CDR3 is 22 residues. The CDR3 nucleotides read TGTGCCAGCAGCTTAGGGGTGACGAAACAGGGCGGTTTTGCCTATAGCAATCAGCCCCAGCATTTT. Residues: CASSLGVTKQGGFAYSNQPQHF.

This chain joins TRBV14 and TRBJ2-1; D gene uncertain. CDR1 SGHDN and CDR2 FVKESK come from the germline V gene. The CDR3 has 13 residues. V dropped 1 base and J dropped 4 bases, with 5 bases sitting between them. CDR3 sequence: CASSQGEYNEQFF. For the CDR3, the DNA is TGTGCCAGCAGCCAAGGCGAGTACAATGAGCAGTTCTTC.

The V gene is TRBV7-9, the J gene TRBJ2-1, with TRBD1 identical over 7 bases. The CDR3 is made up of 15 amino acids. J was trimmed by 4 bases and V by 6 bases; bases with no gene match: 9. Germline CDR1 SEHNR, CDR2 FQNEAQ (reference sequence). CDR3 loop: CASSPTGDPYNEQFF. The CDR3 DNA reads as TGTGCCAGCAGTCCAACAGGGGATCCATACAATGAGCAGTTCTTC.

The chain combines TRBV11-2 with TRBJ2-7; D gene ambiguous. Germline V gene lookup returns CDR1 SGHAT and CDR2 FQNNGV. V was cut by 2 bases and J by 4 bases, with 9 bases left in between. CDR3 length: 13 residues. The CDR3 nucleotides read TGTGCCAGCAGCTTAAACTACCATTACGAGCAGTACTTC. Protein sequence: CASSLNYHYEQYF.